This T cell receptor (beta chain) emerged from a study of T cells in narcolepsy. On this clone itself: The antigen is unknown.

Notes on the study in general: In some patient and control memory CD4+ samples, autoreactive clones were absent. Reportedly, autoreactive clonotypes were serially detected in patients' blood but not controls'.

The germline CDR1 and CDR2 sequences are LNHDA and SQIVND (reference sequence). After removal of 6 bases from V and 6 bases from J, the junction contained 11 bases not matched to a gene. This CDR3 region has 16 residues. TCRdb's table, derived via immunoSEQ multiplex PCR, lists solely in-frame clones and lacks some. The data show roughly 24,000 clones, 81% seen once. The chain employs TRBV19 and TRBJ1-5; 10 bases line up with TRBD1. Material: memory (CD45RA-) CD4+ T cells from blood. This clonotype originated in a human donor in good health. CDR3 loop: CASSTPGQGGGQPQHF. CDR3 nucleotide sequence: TGTGCCAGTAGCACTCCTGGACAGGGGGGGGGTCAGCCCCAGCATTTT.